The entry that follows covers one T cell receptor beta chain sequence. As yet, its antigen is unknown. The table came from immunoSEQ multiplex PCR; TCRdb's copy has only in-frame clones and leaves some out. Of around 110,000 clones in the sample, around 88% were seen once. The data are from a study of T cell responses to AZD1222 COVID-19 vaccine. About the research overall: Pooling was applied to second doses at about 4 or about 12 weeks.

Findings of the study overall: Donors, mostly white British, included more females; clonal diversity was possibly underestimated. An increase in Spike-specific TCR breadth and depth was observed after two AZD1222 doses. Spike as a whole was targeted by vaccine-associated CD4 TCRs, dominant at 160-218 and 743-854.

CDR3 length equals 16 residues. The V and J ends lost 1 base and 1 base, in that order; junction bases with no gene match: 6. Per germline, CDR1 MGHRA and CDR2 YSYEKL. This specimen was peripheral blood, taken on day 0 of AZD1222 vaccination. The chain joins TRBV4-1 to TRBJ2-5, with 7 bases matching TRBD2. This TCR came from an adult in good health. CDR3 amino acids: CASSQARAGTQETQYF. The CDR3, as DNA: TGCGCCAGCAGCCAAGCCCGAGCGGGGACCCAAGAGACCCAGTACTTC.